This TCR beta chain was recorded in a study of T cell responses to AZD1222 COVID-19 vaccine. The study, taken as a whole, reports: Scientists sampled the repertoires only once the peak T cell response had passed. Donor demographics were predominantly white British with a female majority; clonal diversity may be underestimated. Spike-specific TCRs gained breadth and depth after people received two AZD1222 doses. Seropositive status at baseline applied to only five or six AZD1222 recipients.

Here immunoSEQ multiplex PCR was the method, and the copy in TCRdb shows in-frame clones only, minus some. The sample has 200,000 or so clones; around 93% are singletons. Notes on this clone: The antigen remains unidentified.

The CDR3 loop spans 13 amino acids. Trimming left V 5 bases short and J 4 bases short, with 11 bases between. From germline, CDR1 is SNHLY and CDR2 FYNNEI. Source: peripheral blood, taken on day 0 of MenACWY control vaccination. The gene calls are TRBV2 and TRBJ1-2; weak D call: TRBD1 (6 bases). The receptor comes from an adult in good health. CDR3 sequence: CASSPGGSYGYTF. In DNA, the CDR3 is TGTGCCAGCAGTCCGGGGGGCAGCTATGGCTACACCTTC.